These 32 T cell receptor beta chains came from one sample sequenced in a study of CXCR3-negative and CXCR3-positive naive CD8 T cells. UMI-labeled 5' RACE TRB cDNA libraries were prepared from the cells. For each CDR3 protein, TCRdb gives one entry from its re-call of the 5' RACE reads, without DNA. The repertoire table contains 100,000 to 150,000 distinct CDR3 sequences. The sequenced sample was naive CXCR3- CD8+ T cells from blood. Subset given: CD45RO-CCR7+CD27+CD95- naive CD8+ T cells lacking CXCR3 (TNR3-). The receptors here all came from a human donor in good health. Some clones in this sample may be carry-over from other donors' samples.

The rearrangement links TRBV2 to TRBJ2-7; TCRdb returns TRBD1, unconfirmable since there is no DNA. The germline CDR1 and CDR2 sequences are SNHLY and FYNNEI. This CDR3 contains 13 residues. The CDR3: CASVAGQGYEQYF.

This chain links TRBV9 with TRBJ2-1. The germline CDR1 and CDR2 sequences are SGDLS and YYNGEE. The CDR3 sequence is 13 residues long. CDR3 loop: CASSVGGPYEQFF. Together with reference TRBV9 and TRBJ2-1, the CDR3 gives the full variable domain: DSGVTQTPKHLITATGQRVTLRCSPRSGDLSVYWYQQSLDQGLQFLIQYYNGEERAKGNILERFSAQQFPDLHSELNLSSLELGDSALYFCASSVGGPYEQFFGPGTRLTVL.

The chain is built from TRBV21-1 and TRBJ2-5; the TCRdb D gene call, TRBD1, has no DNA to confirm it. TRBV21-1 is a pseudogene segment. CDR3 length: 15 amino acids. The CDR3 loop reads CASRHRVNPRETQYF.

The chain has TRBV6-6 and TRBJ1-6; the D gene TCRdb calls, TRBD1, cannot be checked with no DNA. From germline, CDR1 is MNHNY and CDR2 SVGAGI (reference sequence). The length of the CDR3 is 13 residues. The CDR3 sequence: CASKADPGSPLHF.

This chain's CDR3 is CASSQVLREGQYEQYF. This sequence joins TRBV4-2 and TRBJ2-7; TCRdb's D gene call, TRBD2, goes unchecked for lack of DNA. CDR3 length: 16 amino acids. Germline assignment: CDR1 LGHNA and CDR2 YNFKEQ.

This chain uses TRBV28 with TRBJ2-7; TCRdb outputs TRBD2, but without DNA this stays unchecked. Germline loops: CDR1 MDHEN, CDR2 SYDVKM. This CDR3 contains 14 residues. The CDR3 region is CASSLPGLNYEQYF.

The V and J genes are TRBV9 and TRBJ1-1. The V gene's germline CDR1 is SGDLS and CDR2 YYNGEE. This CDR3 contains 13 residues. This CDR3 is CASSVGVQAIACF.

The V and J genes are TRBV29-1 and TRBJ1-1. CDR1 and CDR2 from the germline V gene are SQVTM and ANQGSEA. CDR3 length: 13 amino acids. The CDR3 loop is CSVEDLENTEALF.

The chain employs TRBV19 and TRBJ1-5; checking the TCRdb D call of TRBD1 is not possible without DNA. Germline lookup yields CDR1 LNHDA and CDR2 SQIVND (reference sequence). The CDR3 covers 16 residues. The chain's CDR3 is CASSILTGREDQPQHF.

This chain links TRBV13 with TRBJ2-7; as DNA is missing, the TRBD1 call by TCRdb cannot be tested. CDR1 is PRHDT and CDR2 is FYEKMQ in the germline V gene (reference sequence). The CDR3 has 13 amino acids. CDR3 protein: CASSSPGTGEQYF.

The chain combines TRBV7-9 with TRBJ2-7; TCRdb returns TRBD1, unconfirmable since there is no DNA. The CDR3 runs 14 residues. The germline CDR1 and CDR2 sequences are SEHNR and FQNEAQ (reference sequence). CDR3: CASSPTGRTYEQYF.

V gene TRBV24-1 combines with J gene TRBJ2-5. CDR1 and CDR2 from the germline V gene are KGHDR and SFDVKD. CDR3 length: 15 amino acids. The CDR3 loop reads CATSEWTGRQETQYF.

This chain joins TRBV28 and TRBJ2-1; absent DNA, TCRdb's TRBD2 call cannot be checked. Germline values: CDR1 MDHEN, CDR2 SYDVKM. This CDR3 has 17 amino acids. The CDR3 region is CASSLIQRRLADALTFF.

The V gene is TRBV14, the J gene TRBJ2-5. The CDR3 sequence is 12 residues long. Germline V gene lookup returns CDR1 SGHDN and CDR2 FVKESK. CDR3 sequence reads: CASSLTEVTQYF.

The chain combines TRBV6-5 with TRBJ1-2; lacking DNA, the TRBD1 call made by TCRdb goes unchecked. The CDR3 is made up of 17 amino acids. Germline-derived CDR1 and CDR2 are MNHEY and SVGAGI. CDR3 amino acids: CASSYSIRQGEPYGYTF.

The rearrangement links TRBV7-9 to TRBJ2-5; checking the TCRdb D call of TRBD2 is not possible without DNA. CDR1 is SEHNR, CDR2 FQNEAQ, per germline (reference sequence). The CDR3 sequence is 16 residues long. Here the CDR3 reads CASSPRTAGGGETQYF. The complete variable domain, with remaining parts taken from reference TRBV7-9 and TRBJ2-5, reads DTGVSQNPRHKITKRGQNVTFRCDPISEHNRLYWYRQTLGQGPEFLTYFQNEAQLEKSRLLSDRFSAERPKGSFSTLEIQRTEQGDSAMYLCASSPRTAGGGETQYFGPGTRLLVL.

The chain carries TRBV29-1 and TRBJ2-3; lacking DNA, the TRBD2 call made by TCRdb goes unchecked. Germline V gene sequence: CDR1 SQVTM, CDR2 ANQGSEA. The CDR3 extends over 15 amino acids. The CDR3 reads CSVAHLERGRDTQYF.

V gene TRBV29-1 combines with J gene TRBJ2-3; lacking DNA, the TRBD1 call made by TCRdb goes unchecked. The CDR3 covers 15 residues. Germline CDR1 SQVTM, CDR2 ANQGSEA. CDR3 residues: CSVEKGGAGTDTQYF.

This chain connects TRBV27 to TRBJ1-4. CDR1 MNHEY and CDR2 SMNVEV come from the germline V gene (reference sequence). This CDR3 has 13 residues. CDR3 sequence: CASSLSQGEKLFF.

The V gene is TRBV5-6, the J gene TRBJ2-7; TCRdb calls TRBD2, which cannot be checked without DNA. Germline V gene data show CDR1 as SGHDT and CDR2 as YYEEEE. This CDR3 has 14 amino acids. CDR3 sequence: CASSIGAGPYEQYF.

V and J are TRBV30 and TRBJ2-7; the TCRdb D gene call, TRBD1, has no DNA to confirm it. The germline V gene encodes CDR1 GTSNPN and CDR2 SVGIG (reference sequence). CDR3 length equals 13 residues. The CDR3 here is CAWTAGVDYEQYF.

The chain joins TRBV14 to TRBJ2-1. CDR1 is SGHDN, CDR2 FVKESK, per germline. The CDR3 loop spans 14 amino acids. The CDR3 protein is CASSQAGAYNEQFF. Full variable domain (remainder filled in from reference TRBV14 and TRBJ2-1): EAGVTQFPSHSVIEKGQTVTLRCDPISGHDNLYWYRRVMGKEIKFLLHFVKESKQDESGMPNNRFLAERTGGTYSTLKVQPAELEDSGVYFCASSQAGAYNEQFFGPGTRLTVL.

This chain uses TRBV28 with TRBJ2-7; TCRdb's D gene call, TRBD2, goes unchecked for lack of DNA. Germline-derived CDR1 and CDR2 are MDHEN and SYDVKM. The CDR3 has 17 residues. The CDR3 spells CASSPGLAGYLSYEQYF.

The chain employs TRBV23-1 and TRBJ2-2; TCRdb designates TRBD1, a call that cannot be tested without DNA. TRBV23-1 is recorded as an ORF, its role being uncertain. CDR3 length: 15 residues. The CDR3 protein is CASLRGAGVTGELFF.

The V and J genes are TRBV28 and TRBJ1-1; with no DNA, the TCRdb D assignment of TRBD1 cannot be verified. The CDR3 spans 12 residues. The germline V gene encodes CDR1 MDHEN and CDR2 SYDVKM. The CDR3 loop is CASSLQGTQAFF.

The chain couples TRBV21-1 to TRBJ2-2; TCRdb gives TRBD1 as the D gene, but with no DNA this cannot be confirmed. TRBV21-1 corresponds to a pseudogene. This CDR3 is built from 16 residues. The CDR3 sequence is CANLYGTGGDTGELFF.

The rearrangement uses TRBV20-1 and TRBJ2-5. This CDR3 is built from 12 residues. CDR1 is DFQATT, CDR2 SNEGSKA, per germline (reference sequence). The CDR3 loop is CSAPEIGETQYF.

V gene TRBV15 combines with J gene TRBJ2-2. The CDR3 is 15 amino acids. CDR1 LNHNV and CDR2 YYDKDF come from the germline V gene (reference sequence). The CDR3 region is CATSREVQNTGELFF.

The chain employs TRBV2 and TRBJ2-7; no DNA is available, so the TRBD1 call from TCRdb remains unchecked. The CDR3 has 15 residues. Germline lookup yields CDR1 SNHLY and CDR2 FYNNEI. CDR3 loop: CASSPWTGGAYEQYF.

CDR3 residues: CSAGQGANSPLHF. The chain is built from TRBV29-1 and TRBJ1-6; TCRdb outputs TRBD1, but without DNA this stays unchecked. The CDR3 is 13 residues long. Germline V CDR1 and CDR2: SQVTM, ANQGSEA.

This chain connects TRBV9 to TRBJ2-7. CDR3 length: 15 amino acids. CDR1 is SGDLS and CDR2 is YYNGEE in the germline V gene. The CDR3 region is CASSVGVTSSYEQYF.

The rearrangement links TRBV12-3 or TRBV12-4 to TRBJ2-1; as DNA is missing, the TRBD2 call by TCRdb cannot be tested. The CDR3 is 14 amino acids. Here the CDR3 reads CASSDSGIYNEQFF.